A selection of T cell receptor beta chains follows, all from one sample in a study of cytomegalovirus exposure and HLA in healthy donors. Using immunoSEQ multiplex PCR, the repertoire was profiled, and TCRdb retains in-frame clones only, with some absent. Found here are more than 200,000 clones, over 75% of them singletons; the top ten hold around 2%. The sample consisted of PBMCs. The source is a man aged 18-30 years in good health and CMV-seronegative. Both conserved end residues are part of each CDR3. D genes are given only for firm matches. Only some rows state a clone size, as once, few, many or a class for expanded clones.

j_gene	d_gene	abundance	v_gene	CDR3nt	CDR3aa
TRBJ2-3	TRBD2	NA	TRBV9	TGTGCCAGCAGCGTAGGACTAGCGGGAGCAGATACGCAGTATTTT	CASSVGLAGADTQYF
TRBJ1-2	NA	NA	TRBV7-2	TGTGCCAGCCGAGGTGGGGGGGCGGGGGTCTCTGGCTACACCTTC	CASRGGGAGVSGYTF
TRBJ1-4	NA	NA	TRBV4-3	TGCGCCAGCAGCCAAGATCAGATTGCAACTAATGAAAAACTGTTTTTT	CASSQDQIATNEKLFF
TRBJ2-1	TRBD1	NA	TRBV19	TGTGCCAGTACCTGGGACAGGGGAAATGAGCAGTTCTTC	CASTWDRGNEQFF
TRBJ2-7	NA	NA	TRBV7-2	TGTGCCAGCAGCTTAGTCTACAGGTCGGAATACGAGCAGTACTTC	CASSLVYRSEYEQYF
TRBJ2-6	NA	NA	TRBV29-1	TGCAGCGTTGCCTTTGGGGCCAACGTCCTGACTTTC	CSVAFGANVLTF
TRBJ2-5	TRBD2	NA	TRBV5-1	TGCGCCAGCAGCTCCGGGACTAGCGGGGCTAAAGAGACCCAGTACTTC	CASSSGTSGAKETQYF
TRBJ2-5	NA	NA	TRBV6-5	TGTGCCAGCAGAATCACACAGGTCCAGCAAGAGACCCAGTACTTC	CASRITQVQQETQYF
TRBJ2-1	TRBD2	NA	TRBV2	TGTGCCAGCAGTTCCGGGACTAGCGGGGATTACAATGAGCAGTTCTTC	CASSSGTSGDYNEQFF
TRBJ1-1	NA	NA	TRBV15	TGTGCCACCAGCAGAGAGCGGGTAGGCACTGAAGCTTTCTTT	CATSRERVGTEAFF
TRBJ2-7	NA	NA	TRBV7-9	TGTGCCAGCGGACGGGACTCTCATTCCTACGAGCAGTACTTC	CASGRDSHSYEQYF
TRBJ1-3	NA	NA	TRBV29-1	TGCAGCGTTGAGCCAGATGAGGCTGGAAACACCATATATTTT	CSVEPDEAGNTIYF
TRBJ2-1	NA	NA	TRBV9	TGTGCCAGCAGCGTAGATTCGGTCGGGTCCTACAATGAGCAGTTCTTC	CASSVDSVGSYNEQFF
TRBJ2-2	NA	NA	TRBV7-9	TGTGCCAGCAGCTTAACTGTGAACACCGGGGAGCTGTTTTTT	CASSLTVNTGELFF
TRBJ1-5	NA	NA	TRBV6-4	TGTGCCAGCAGTGACGCCACCCCCTACAGTTATAGCAATCAGCCCCAGCATTTT	CASSDATPYSYSNQPQHF
TRBJ2-3	TRBD2	NA	TRBV7-3	TGTGCCAGCAGCTTATACGCGGGGGGTGGCACAGATACGCAGTATTTT	CASSLYAGGGTDTQYF
TRBJ1-1	NA	NA	TRBV29-1	TGCAGCGTTGAAGCAACGGAGTTCACTGAAGCTTTCTTT	CSVEATEFTEAFF
TRBJ1-5	NA	NA	TRBV5-6	TGTGCCAGCAGCTTGGGAGGTCAAAGTAGCGGCGGGCCCCAGCATTTT	CASSLGGQSSGGPQHF
TRBJ2-7	TRBD1	NA	TRBV2	TGTGCCAGCACCCCCCCGTGGGGGGACAGGGTTAACCACGAGCAGTACTTC	CASTPPWGDRVNHEQYF
TRBJ2-7	TRBD1	NA	TRBV14	TGTGCCAGCAGCCAGGGCTCCGGGACAGGATTCTACGAGCAGTACTTC	CASSQGSGTGFYEQYF
TRBJ2-7	TRBD1	NA	TRBV7-9	TGTGCCAGCAGCCCAGGATCCGGCAGGGGGCCCGGGGAAGTCTCCGAGCAGTACTTC	CASSPGSGRGPGEVSEQYF
TRBJ2-3	NA	NA	TRBV15	TGTGCCACCAGCAGAGCCCGTCGCGCAACTAACACAGATACGCAGTATTTT	CATSRARRATNTDTQYF
TRBJ2-5	NA	NA	TRBV6-5	TGTGCCAGCAGTTACTCGAGAGAGACCCAGTACTTC	CASSYSRETQYF
TRBJ2-3	TRBD2	NA	TRBV4-3	TGCGCCAGCAGCCAGTTAGCGGGAGGCACAGATACGCAGTATTTT	CASSQLAGGTDTQYF
TRBJ2-3	NA	NA	TRBV30	TGTGCCTGGGGCCCAGGGACAGATACGCAGTATTTT	CAWGPGTDTQYF
TRBJ2-5	NA	few	TRBV15	TGTGCCACCAGCAGAGATAGTAGGGGTTCATGGGCCCAGTACTTC	CATSRDSRGSWAQYF
TRBJ2-7	NA	NA	TRBV11-2	TGTGCCAGCAGCTCATGGACAGCCTACTACGAGCAGTACTTC	CASSSWTAYYEQYF
TRBJ2-7	NA	NA	TRBV25-1	TGTGCCAGCAGTGCGGCAGGATTAGACGAGCAGTACTTC	CASSAAGLDEQYF
TRBJ2-7	TRBD2	NA	TRBV5-4	TGTGCCAGCAGCTTGATATTCGGCGGGAGCACCTACGAGCAGTACTTC	CASSLIFGGSTYEQYF
TRBJ2-7	NA	NA	TRBV29-1	TGCAGCGTTGGGCGCGCGAGGACAGTGTCCTACGAGCAGTACTTC	CSVGRARTVSYEQYF
TRBJ2-2	TRBD1	once	TRBV4-1	TGCGCCAGCAGCCAAGTAACGACAGGGGGAAACACCGGGGAGCTGTTTTTT	CASSQVTTGGNTGELFF
TRBJ2-7	TRBD1	NA	TRBV28	TGTGCCAGCAGTCCAGACAGGGGGCAATGGGAGCAGTACTTC	CASSPDRGQWEQYF
TRBJ2-1	NA	NA	TRBV2	TGTGCCAGCAGTGAGACGGACAAATACAATGAGCAGTTCTTC	CASSETDKYNEQFF
TRBJ2-2	TRBD2	once	TRBV18	TGTGCCAGCTCACCCCAAGGTAGCGGGGGCACCGGGGAGCTGTTTTTT	CASSPQGSGGTGELFF
TRBJ2-1	NA	NA	TRBV30	TGTGCCCTGCAGACTGTGGATTCCTACAATGAGCAGTTCTTC	CALQTVDSYNEQFF
TRBJ1-5	NA	NA	TRBV7-8	TGTGCCAGCAGCCACGGGAGGGCCGATCAGCCCCAGCATTTT	CASSHGRADQPQHF
TRBJ2-5	TRBD1	NA	TRBV4-2	TGTGCCAGCAGCCAGCCAGGACAGGGGGTCCAAGAGACCCAGTACTTC	CASSQPGQGVQETQYF
TRBJ1-4	NA	NA	TRBV28	TGTGCCAGCAGTGTCCAGACAGGACCTAATGAAAAACTGTTTTTT	CASSVQTGPNEKLFF
TRBJ2-2	NA	NA	TRBV10-3	TGTGCCATCAGTGTGACAGAAGACGCGAACACCGGGGAGCTGTTTTTT	CAISVTEDANTGELFF
TRBJ1-2	TRBD1	few	TRBV19	TGTGCCAGTAGTATAAGGCAGGGGGAAGCTAACTATGGCTACACCTTC	CASSIRQGEANYGYTF
TRBJ2-2	TRBD1	NA	TRBV29-1	TGCAGCGTTAAGAAGACCGGGACAGGGGACACCGGGGAGCTGTTTTTT	CSVKKTGTGDTGELFF